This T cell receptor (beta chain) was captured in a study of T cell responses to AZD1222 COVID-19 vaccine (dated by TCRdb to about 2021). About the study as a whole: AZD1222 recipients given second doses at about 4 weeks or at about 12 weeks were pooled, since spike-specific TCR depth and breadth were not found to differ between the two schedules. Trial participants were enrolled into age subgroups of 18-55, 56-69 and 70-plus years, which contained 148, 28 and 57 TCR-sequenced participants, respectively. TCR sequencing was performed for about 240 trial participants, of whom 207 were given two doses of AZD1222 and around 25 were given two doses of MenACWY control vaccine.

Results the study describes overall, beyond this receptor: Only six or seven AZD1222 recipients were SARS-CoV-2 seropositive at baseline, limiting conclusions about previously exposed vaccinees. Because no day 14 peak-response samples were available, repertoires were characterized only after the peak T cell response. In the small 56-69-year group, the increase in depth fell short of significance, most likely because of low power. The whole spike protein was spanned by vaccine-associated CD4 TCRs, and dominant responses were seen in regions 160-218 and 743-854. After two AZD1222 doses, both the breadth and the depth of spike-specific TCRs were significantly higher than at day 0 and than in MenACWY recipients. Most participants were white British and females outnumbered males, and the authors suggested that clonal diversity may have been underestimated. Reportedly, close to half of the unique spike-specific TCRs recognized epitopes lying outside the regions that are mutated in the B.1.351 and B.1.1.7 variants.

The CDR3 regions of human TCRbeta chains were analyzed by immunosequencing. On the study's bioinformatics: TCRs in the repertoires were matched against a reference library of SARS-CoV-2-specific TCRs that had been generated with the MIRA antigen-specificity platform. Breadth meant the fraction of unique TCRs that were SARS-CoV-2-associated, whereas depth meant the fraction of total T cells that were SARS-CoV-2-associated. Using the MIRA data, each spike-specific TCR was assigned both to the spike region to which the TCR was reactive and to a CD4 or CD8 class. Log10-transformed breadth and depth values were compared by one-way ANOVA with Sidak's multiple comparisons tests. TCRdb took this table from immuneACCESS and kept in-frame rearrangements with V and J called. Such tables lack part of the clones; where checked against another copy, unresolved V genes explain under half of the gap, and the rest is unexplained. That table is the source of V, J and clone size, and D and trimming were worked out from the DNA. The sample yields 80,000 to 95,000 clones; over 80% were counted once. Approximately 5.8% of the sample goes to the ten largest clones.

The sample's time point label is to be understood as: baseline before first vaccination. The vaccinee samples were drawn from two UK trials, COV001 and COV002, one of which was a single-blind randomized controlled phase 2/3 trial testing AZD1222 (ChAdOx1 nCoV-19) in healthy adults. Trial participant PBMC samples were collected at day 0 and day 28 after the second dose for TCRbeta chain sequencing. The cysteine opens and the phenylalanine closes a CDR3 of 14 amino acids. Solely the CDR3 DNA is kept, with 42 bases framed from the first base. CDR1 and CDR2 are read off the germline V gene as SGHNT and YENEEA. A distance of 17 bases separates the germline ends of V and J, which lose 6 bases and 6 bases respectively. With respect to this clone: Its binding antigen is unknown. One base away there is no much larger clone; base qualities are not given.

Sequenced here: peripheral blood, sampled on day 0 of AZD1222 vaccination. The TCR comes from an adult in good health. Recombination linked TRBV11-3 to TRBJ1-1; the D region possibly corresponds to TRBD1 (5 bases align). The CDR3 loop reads CASRPRGFGAEAFF. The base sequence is TGTGCCAGCAGGCCAAGGGGATTCGGCGCTGAAGCTTTCTTT.